A single sample gave rise to the 17 T cell receptor beta chains below, sequenced in a study of T cells in Graves' hyperthyroidism and ophthalmopathy. RNA transcripts yielded amplified TCR beta CDR3 regions. In the first-round RT-PCR of the TCR CDR3, the HTBI primer set was used. TCRdb re-called the multiplex PCR reads with MiXCR, one entry per CDR3 protein. The table has 610,000 or so distinct CDR3 sequences, under 60% seen once. The specimen sequenced was peripheral blood or thyroid tissue (not recorded which). The source is a woman younger than 35 with Graves' hyperthyroidism.

The chain uses TRBV7-2 and TRBJ1-6; 8 positions agree with TRBD1. The CDR3 contains 16 residues. CDR1 and CDR2 from the germline V gene are SGHTA and FQGNSA. With 7 bases clipped from V and 11 bases from J, the junction kept 16 bases outside the gene matches. The CDR3 loop reads CASKKNQGAYNPPLHF. CDR3 DNA: TGTGCCAGCAAAAAGAACCAGGGGGCATACAATCCACCCCTCCACTTT.

The chain employs TRBV29-1 and TRBJ2-7; D perhaps matches TRBD1 (5 bases). Germline V gives CDR1 SQVTM, CDR2 ANQGSEA. CDR3 length equals 15 residues. Between the trimmed V and J ends, which lost 3 bases and 3 bases, there was a span of 18 bases. This CDR3 is CSVEEKGRANYEQYF. The DNA of the CDR3 is TGCAGCGTTGAGGAAAAGGGCAGGGCTAACTACGAGCAGTACTTC.

The rearrangement uses TRBV25-1 and TRBJ1-2; TRBD1 is a possible D gene (5 bases). This CDR3 has 14 amino acids. Germline V CDR1 and CDR2: MGHDK, SYGVNS. Trimming shortened V by 8 bases and J by 2 bases, and 15 bases separated the two germline ends. CDR3 sequence reads: CASVDGTDNYGYTF. CDR3 DNA sequence: TGTGCCAGCGTTGATGGGACGGACAACTATGGCTACACCTTC.

The chain combines TRBV20-1 with TRBJ2-7; D is possibly TRBD1 or TRBD2 (5 bases each). The CDR3 length is 18 residues. CDR1 is DFQATT and CDR2 is SNEGSKA in the germline V gene (reference sequence). V lost 0 bases, J lost 3 bases, and 24 bases lay in between. The CDR3 spells CSARDSKGRTGRIYEQYF. Written as DNA, the CDR3 is TGCAGTGCTAGAGATAGTAAGGGCCGGACGGGACGAATCTACGAGCAGTACTTC.

There are many counts of this clonotype. The rearrangement joins TRBV4-1 to TRBJ2-2; tentatively, D is TRBD1 (6 bases). This CDR3 comprises 16 residues. From germline, CDR1 is MGHRA and CDR2 YSYEKL. V was clipped by 2 bases and J by 4 bases, with 14 bases between them. Here the CDR3 reads CASSQPGTPATGELFF. CDR3 bases: TGCGCCAGCAGCCAACCCGGGACACCGGCCACCGGGGAGCTGTTTTTT.

This sequence joins TRBV5-1 and TRBJ2-1; 7 nucleotides line up with TRBD2. Trimming cost V 7 bases and J 4 bases; bases outside gene matches: 8. This CDR3 is built from 14 residues. The germline CDR1 and CDR2 sequences are SGHRS and YFSETQ. CDR3 amino acids: CASQWGGGYNEQFF. Written as DNA, the CDR3 is TGCGCCAGCCAGTGGGGGGGGGGATACAATGAGCAGTTCTTC.

In this sample, this clonotype turned up once. The chain employs TRBV12-3 or TRBV12-4 and TRBJ1-1, with a possible D match to TRBD1 (5 bases). The V end was cut by 5 bases, the J end by 6 bases, with 19 bases between. This CDR3 contains 15 residues. CDR3 in amino acids: CASSLVRGWVAEAFF. The DNA for the CDR3 is TGTGCCAGCAGTCTTGTTAGGGGCTGGGTAGCTGAAGCTTTCTTT.

V and J are TRBV5-6 and TRBJ2-3; 9 bases fit TRBD2. The CDR3 covers 15 residues. Germline V gives CDR1 SGHDT, CDR2 YYEEEE. After removal of 4 bases from V and 3 bases from J, the junction contained 6 bases not matched to a gene. As DNA, the CDR3 is TGTGCCAGCAGCAAAGGACTAGCGAGTACAGATACGCAGTATTTT. It encodes CASSKGLASTDTQYF.

This CDR3 is CAWRGGEYGYTF. CDR3 sequence (DNA): TGTGCCTGGAGGGGGGGGGAATACGGCTACACCTTC. V usage is TRBV30 and J usage is TRBJ1-2; TRBD1 is a possible D gene (5 bases). From germline, CDR1 is GTSNPN and CDR2 SVGIG (reference sequence). V was pared by 3 bases and J by 8 bases, with 13 bases between. This CDR3 has 12 residues.

This clonotype was found many times. The V gene is TRBV7-6, the J gene TRBJ2-7; D not certain. The CDR3 has 15 residues. The V end was cut by 5 bases, the J end by 0 bases, with 14 bases between. Germline V gene sequence: CDR1 SGHVS, CDR2 FNYEAQ. CDR3 DNA: TGTGCCAGCAGCCCTGATGAGGTTAACTCCTACGAGCAGTACTTC. Translating it yields CASSPDEVNSYEQYF.

This clonotype was observed at least ten times. The V call is TRBV25-1, the J call TRBJ1-1; no reliable D call. V lost 5 bases and J 2 bases, leaving 15 bases between the germline ends. This CDR3 is 15 amino acids long. Germline values: CDR1 MGHDK, CDR2 SYGVNS. This CDR3 reads CASSSLGRANTEAFF. In nucleotides, the CDR3 is TGTGCCAGCAGTTCCCTCGGGAGGGCCAACACTGAAGCTTTCTTT.

The rearrangement uses TRBV20-1 and TRBJ2-1; weak D call: TRBD1 (6 bases). This CDR3 contains 13 residues. The V gene's germline CDR1 is DFQATT and CDR2 SNEGSKA (reference sequence). Between the trimmed V and J ends, which lost 6 bases and 3 bases, there was a span of 12 bases. This CDR3 reads CSATDSRYNEQFF. DNA for the CDR3: TGCAGTGCAACGGACAGCCGCTACAATGAGCAGTTCTTC.

This clonotype was seen repeatedly, ten times or more. This chain uses TRBV7-9 with TRBJ2-7, with D perhaps TRBD1 (5 bases). Germline CDR1 is SEHNR and CDR2 is FQNEAQ (reference sequence). This CDR3 is 15 amino acids long. The V gene lost 5 bases and the J gene lost 2 bases, with 16 bases spanning the gap. The CDR3 region has the DNA TGTGCCAGCAGCAGGGGCCCCCTAGTCCCCTACGAGCAGTACTTC. Protein product: CASSRGPLVPYEQYF.

V usage is TRBV12-3 or TRBV12-4 and J usage is TRBJ2-3; D call uncertain. This CDR3 is built from 12 residues. The V end was cut by 4 bases, the J end by 5 bases, with 7 bases between. CDR3 nucleotides: TGTGCCAGCAGTTACCAGAGAGATACGCAGTATTTT. Its translation: CASSYQRDTQYF.

For this clonotype: This may stem from a read error, because a much larger clone lies one nucleotide away. The CDR3 nucleotides read TGTGCCAGCAGTTCCACCGCCGGCTACGAGCAGTTCTTC. Translated, it gives CASSSTAGYEQFF. This chain uses TRBV27 with TRBJ2-1; D call uncertain. Germline V gene data show CDR1 as MNHEY and CDR2 as SMNVEV (reference sequence). The CDR3 consists of 13 residues. Deletions cut 4 bases from V and 10 bases from J, with 14 bases between.

A note on this clonotype: Because the CDR3 is missing its conserved closing phenylalanine or tryptophan, this is likely a read error. Because the CDR3's place on the DNA is in doubt, the DNA is left out and the CDR3 is given as listed by TCRdb. The genes are TRBV7-9 and TRBJ2-7. Germline V CDR1 and CDR2: SEHNR, FQNEAQ (reference sequence). A total of 10 residues make up the CDR3, ends included. CDR3 loop: CASSLGLWSA.

The genes are TRBV10-3 and TRBJ1-1, with D maybe TRBD1 (5 bases). The germline V gene encodes CDR1 ENHRY and CDR2 SYGVKD. V dropped 5 bases and J dropped 4 bases, with 20 bases sitting between them. This CDR3 is 16 amino acids long. Here the CDR3 reads CAISSGTGGVATEAFF. In DNA form, the CDR3 reads TGTGCCATCAGTTCCGGGACTGGGGGGGTGGCCACTGAAGCTTTCTTT.